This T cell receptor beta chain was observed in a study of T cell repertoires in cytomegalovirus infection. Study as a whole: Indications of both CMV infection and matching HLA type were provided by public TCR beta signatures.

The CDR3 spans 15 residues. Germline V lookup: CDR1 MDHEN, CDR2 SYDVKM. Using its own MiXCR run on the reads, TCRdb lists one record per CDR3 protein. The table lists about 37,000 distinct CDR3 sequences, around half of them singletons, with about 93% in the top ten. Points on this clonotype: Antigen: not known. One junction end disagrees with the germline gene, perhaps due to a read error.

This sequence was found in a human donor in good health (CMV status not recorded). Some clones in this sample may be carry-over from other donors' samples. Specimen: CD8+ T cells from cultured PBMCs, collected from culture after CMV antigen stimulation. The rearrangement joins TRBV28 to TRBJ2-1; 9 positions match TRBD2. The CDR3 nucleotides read TGTGCCTGCAGTTTAAGACTAGCGGCCCACAATGAGCAGTTCTTC. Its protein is CACSLRLAAHNEQFF. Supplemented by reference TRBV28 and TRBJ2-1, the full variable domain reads DVKVTQSSRYLVKRTGEKVFLECVQDMDHENMFWYRQDPGLGLRLIYFSYDVKMKEKGDIPEGYSVSREKKERFSLILESASTNQTSMYLCACSLRLAAHNEQFFGPGTRLTVL.